This entry is about one T cell receptor beta chain. The germline V gene encodes CDR1 SGHAT and CDR2 FQNNGV. The CDR3 covers 16 residues. V was cut by 5 bases and J by 0 bases, with 14 bases left in between. The source of the sample is a study of Graves' ophthalmopathy and Graves' hyperthyroidism. Investigators amplified TCR beta CDR3 regions from RNA transcripts. Following a first-round RT-PCR that used HTBI primers, a second-round multiplex PCR was carried out. One entry per CDR3 protein results from TCRdb running MiXCR on the multiplex PCR reads. Found here are 200,000 to 250,000 distinct CDR3 sequences, 45% to 55% of them singletons; the top ten hold around half.

Sequenced material: peripheral blood. The chain is built from TRBV11-2 and TRBJ1-3; D not certain. The TCR was taken from an adult man with Graves' ophthalmopathy. The CDR3 loop is CASSPRTWSSGNTIYF. The CDR3, as DNA: TGTGCCAGCAGCCCGAGGACGTGGAGCTCTGGAAACACCATATATTTT.